Below are 10 T cell receptor beta chains sequenced from a single sample in a study of control samples from healthy donors and cancer patients. Using immunoSEQ multiplex PCR, the repertoire was profiled, and TCRdb retains in-frame clones only, with some absent. Here the sample spans more than 50,000 clones, roughly 87% being singletons. Sequenced sample: blood. Every receptor here comes from a man over 45 in good health.

The chain combines TRBV29-1 with TRBJ2-7; D unclear. V gave up 2 bases and J gave up 0 bases, with 11 bases separating them. Germline CDR1 reads SQVTM; CDR2 reads ANQGSEA. The CDR3 loop spans 14 amino acids. This CDR3 is CSVESETFSYEQYF. The CDR3 nucleotides are TGCAGCGTTGAAAGCGAGACCTTCTCCTACGAGCAGTACTTC.

The CDR3 region has the DNA TGTGCCAGCAGCGTACGCGACGTCTCAGATACGCAGTATTTT. Its translation: CASSVRDVSDTQYF. The V and J genes are TRBV9 and TRBJ2-3; D gene uncertain. The CDR3 covers 14 residues. The V and J ends lost 1 base and 4 bases respectively, with 10 bases between them. The V gene's germline CDR1 is SGDLS and CDR2 YYNGEE.

The V call is TRBV5-4, the J call TRBJ2-7; D might be TRBD1 or TRBD2, each matching 5 bases. The CDR3 length is 13 residues. Deletions cut 0 bases from V and 3 bases from J, with 7 bases between. The germline CDR1 and CDR2 sequences are SGHNT and YYREEE (reference sequence). DNA of the CDR3: TGTGCCAGCAGCTTGGGGGGGAACTACGAGCAGTACTTC. It yields the protein CASSLGGNYEQYF.

The chain joins TRBV11-2 to TRBJ2-2; D may be TRBD2 (6 bases). The germline V gene encodes CDR1 SGHAT and CDR2 FQNNGV. The V and J ends lost 4 bases and 2 bases respectively, with 11 bases between them. The CDR3 extends over 15 amino acids. The CDR3 loop is CASSSASVNTGELFF. CDR3 nucleotide sequence: TGTGCCAGCAGCTCGGCTAGCGTTAACACCGGGGAGCTGTTTTTT.

This clone was observed once. The chain joins TRBV30 to TRBJ1-1, with a weak D call TRBD1 (6 bases). The CDR3 runs to 13 residues. V shed 3 bases and J shed 4 bases, with 12 bases lying between them. CDR1 is GTSNPN and CDR2 is SVGIG in the germline V gene (reference sequence). DNA for the CDR3: TGTGCCTGGAGCACAGGGTTCACCACTGAAGCTTTCTTT. This encodes CAWSTGFTTEAFF.

V and J are TRBV25-1 and TRBJ2-1; no firm D call. The CDR3 length is 11 residues. Germline V gives CDR1 MGHDK, CDR2 SYGVNS. V was shortened by 6 bases and J by 6 bases, with 6 bases between the two germline ends. The CDR3 is CASRTTNEQFF. CDR3 in DNA: TGTGCCAGCAGGACAACCAATGAGCAGTTCTTC.

In DNA, the CDR3 is TGTGCCAGCAGTCACAGGGACAGCGAGCAGTACTTC. Encoded protein: CASSHRDSEQYF. The chain employs TRBV3-1 (or the pseudogene TRBV3-2) and TRBJ2-7, with TRBD1 matching 7 bases. From germline, CDR1 is LGHDT and CDR2 YNNKEL (reference sequence). CDR3 size: 12 residues. Losses at the gene ends were 6 bases for V and 6 bases for J; bases not matched to a gene: 5.

The gene calls are TRBV5-4 and TRBJ2-2; 10 nucleotides match TRBD2. This CDR3 has 17 amino acids. V lost 3 bases, J lost 5 bases, and 10 bases stayed unmatched. In germline, CDR1 is SGHNT, CDR2 YYREEE (reference sequence). CDR3 sequence reads: CASSYLGLAEDTGELFF. The CDR3, as DNA: TGTGCCAGCAGCTACCTAGGACTAGCGGAGGATACCGGGGAGCTGTTTTTT. Supplemented by reference TRBV5-4 and TRBJ2-2, the full variable domain reads ETGVTQSPTHLIKTRGQQVTLRCSSQSGHNTVSWYQQALGQGPQFIFQYYREEENGRGNFPPRFSGLQFPNYSSELNVNALELDDSALYLCASSYLGLAEDTGELFFGEGSRLTVL.

The J gene is TRBJ2-2, the V gene TRBV28; TRBD2 matches 13 bases. The CDR3 spans 17 residues. Germline values: CDR1 MDHEN, CDR2 SYDVKM. V shed 2 bases, J shed 7 bases, and the junction held 7 bases outside the gene matches. CDR3 loop: CASSLPLLAGGFGELFF. The CDR3 bases are TGTGCCAGCAGTTTACCCCTACTAGCGGGAGGGTTCGGGGAGCTGTTTTTT.

In its sample, this clone was seen once. The genes are TRBV29-1 and TRBJ2-2; a weak D match, TRBD1 (6 bases). This CDR3 spans 14 amino acids. Germline CDR1 SQVTM, CDR2 ANQGSEA. V shed 5 bases and J shed 5 bases, with 15 bases lying between them. CDR3 DNA: TGCAGCGTTTTCAGGGGCCAAGGGACCGGGGAGCTGTTTTTT. Amino acid sequence: CSVFRGQGTGELFF.